The clone carrying this T cell receptor (beta chain) was detected ten times or more. The sample is drawn from a study of Graves' ophthalmopathy and Graves' hyperthyroidism. V lost 0 bases and J lost 5, with 5 bases in between. This CDR3 is built from 12 residues. Germline V lookup: CDR1 SGHRS, CDR2 YFSETQ. RNA transcripts were the template, and TCR beta CDR3 regions were amplified from them. First-round RT-PCR relied on HTBI primers, and a second-round multiplex PCR came next. TCRdb re-analysed the multiplex PCR reads in MiXCR, keeping a single row per CDR3 protein. Altogether a few hundred thousand distinct CDR3 sequences are present, less than 20% being singletons, with the ten largest covering approximately 7%. The evidence that diagnosis relied on was clinical symptoms, serum thyroxine, TRAb, thyroid ultrasound and orbital computed tomography.

The genes are TRBV5-1 and TRBJ2-5, with no clear D. Sample: peripheral blood. This receptor was obtained from a woman younger than 30 with stable Graves' hyperthyroidism. In DNA form, the CDR3 reads TGCGCCAGCAGCTTGGAGGTGGAGACCCAGTACTTC. Protein: CASSLEVETQYF. The full variable domain, completed using reference TRBV5-1 and TRBJ2-5, is KAGVTQTPRYLIKTRGQQVTLSCSPISGHRSVSWYQQTPGQGLQFLFEYFSETQRNKGNFPGRFSGRQFSNSRSEMNVSTLELGDSALYLCASSLEVETQYFGPGTRLLVL.